This T cell receptor (beta chain) was found in a study of T cell responses to AZD1222 COVID-19 vaccine. Study-wide points: Just five or six AZD1222 recipients were seropositive at baseline.

Assay: immunoSEQ multiplex PCR; the TCRdb copy retains only in-frame clones and omits some. The sample has some 120,000 clones, about nine tenths seen once; the top ten hold around 6.9%. Trimming took 2 bases from V and 1 from J, leaving 8 bases between them. The germline CDR1 and CDR2 sequences are MNHNY and SVGAGI (reference sequence). CDR3 length: 15 amino acids. This clone was found once. No antigen is known for it. The sequence was obtained from an adult in good health. The specimen comprised peripheral blood, sampled on day 0 of AZD1222 vaccination. This sequence joins TRBV6-6 and TRBJ2-2; a weak D match, TRBD2 (5 bases). The CDR3 nucleotides are TGTGCCAGCAGTTACGGACTGGTGAACACCGGGGAGCTGTTTTTT. As protein: CASSYGLVNTGELFF.